The 31 T cell receptor beta chains below all came from one sample that was sequenced in a study of blood T cell repertoires in COVID-19. Assay used: immunoSEQ multiplex PCR; TCRdb lists only in-frame clones, some missing. The sample yields roughly 500,000 clones, approximately 89% seen once. The specimen was peripheral blood. The receptors were gathered from a man in his late teens or twenties with COVID-19, enrolled during active disease.

This clone was picked up one time. The chain's CDR3 is CASSELGDRGQPYNEQFF. The CDR3 region has the DNA TGTGCCAGCAGTGAACTTGGGGACAGGGGGCAACCCTACAATGAGCAGTTCTTC. The J gene is TRBJ2-1, the V gene TRBV2; 12 nucleotides line up with TRBD1. Looked up from germline, CDR1 is SNHLY and CDR2 is FYNNEI. Germline trimming cut 2 bases from V and 2 bases from J; bases unmatched to any gene: 7. The CDR3 length is 18 residues.

V gene TRBV2 combines with J gene TRBJ2-7; tentatively, D is TRBD1 (6 bases). The CDR3 loop spans 14 amino acids. The V and J ends lost 3 bases and 0 bases respectively, with 9 bases between them. Germline CDR1 is SNHLY and CDR2 is FYNNEI. The CDR3 protein is CASSERTDSYEQYF. DNA for the CDR3: TGTGCCAGCAGTGAGAGGACAGACTCCTACGAGCAGTACTTC.

The count of this clone is one. CDR3 residues: CSASRTGDQPQHF. The CDR3 DNA is TGCAGTGCTAGTAGGACAGGGGATCAGCCCCAGCATTTT. V gene TRBV20-1 combines with J gene TRBJ1-5, with TRBD1 identical over 9 bases. Germline CDR1 and CDR2: DFQATT and SNEGSKA (reference sequence). The CDR3 extends over 13 amino acids. The junction had 2 bases not matched to a gene; V was cut back by 3 bases and J by 5 bases.

The chain has TRBV9 and TRBJ1-1; 7 bases fit TRBD1. The trim removed 0 bases at V and 5 bases at J, leaving 13 bases unmatched. The CDR3 totals 17 residues. Looked up from germline, CDR1 is SGDLS and CDR2 is YYNGEE. The CDR3 loop is CASSVESPDRVGTEAFF. As DNA, the CDR3 is TGTGCCAGCAGCGTAGAATCCCCTGACAGGGTAGGAACTGAAGCTTTCTTT.

The chain recombines TRBV19 with TRBJ2-7; 11 bases map to TRBD2. V dropped 4 bases and J dropped 6; count of bases not matched to a gene: 8. Germline-derived CDR1 and CDR2 are LNHDA and SQIVND (reference sequence). CDR3 size: 15 residues. CDR3 region: CASSTLAGGTSEQYF. Written as DNA, the CDR3 is TGTGCCAGTAGTACCCTAGCGGGAGGAACATCCGAGCAGTACTTC. The full variable domain, completed using reference TRBV19 and TRBJ2-7, is DGGITQSPKYLFRKEGQNVTLSCEQNLNHDAMYWYRQDPGQGLRLIYYSQIVNDFQKGDIAEGYSVSREKKESFPLTVTSAQKNPTAFYLCASSTLAGGTSEQYFGPGTRLTVT.

The CDR3: CASSNSGQLNTEAFF. In DNA, the CDR3 is TGTGCCAGTAGTAACTCGGGACAGCTGAACACTGAAGCTTTCTTT. This chain links TRBV19 with TRBJ1-1; 7 bases agree with TRBD1. Germline loops: CDR1 LNHDA, CDR2 SQIVND (reference sequence). V gave up 4 bases and J gave up 0 bases; unmatched junction bases: 5. CDR3 length: 15 amino acids.

This clone showed up just once. The chain carries TRBV5-1 and TRBJ2-3; D might be TRBD2 (6 bases). This CDR3 comprises 15 residues. The germline V and J ends were trimmed by 2 bases and 1 base, with 11 bases remaining between them. Germline-derived CDR1 and CDR2 are SGHRS and YFSETQ. Here the CDR3 DNA reads TGCGCCAGCAGCTTTGGAGGGTTTGGCACAGATACGCAGTATTTT. Encoded protein: CASSFGGFGTDTQYF.

The chain uses TRBV6-5 and TRBJ1-4, with 10 bases matching TRBD1. Looked up from germline, CDR1 is MNHEY and CDR2 is SVGAGI. The CDR3 has 15 amino acids. V lost 0 bases, J lost 8 bases, and 3 bases stayed unmatched. The CDR3: CASSYSGTGAEKLFF. In DNA form, the CDR3 reads TGTGCCAGCAGTTACTCCGGGACAGGGGCCGAAAAACTGTTTTTT.

This clone was counted only a few times. The CDR3: CASSSLETQYF. DNA for the CDR3: TGTGCCAGTAGTTCCCTAGAGACCCAGTACTTC. This chain uses TRBV19 with TRBJ2-5; D ambiguous. V lost 5 bases and J 4 bases, leaving 5 bases between the germline ends. Looked up from germline, CDR1 is LNHDA and CDR2 is SQIVND (reference sequence). The CDR3 length is 11 residues.

The rearrangement joins TRBV19 to TRBJ2-5, with a possible D match to TRBD2 (6 bases). The CDR3 consists of 13 residues. Germline V lookup: CDR1 LNHDA, CDR2 SQIVND (reference sequence). V lost 2 bases and J 5 bases, leaving 9 bases between the germline ends. For the CDR3, the DNA is TGTGCCAGTAGTATAAAGGCGGGGGAGACCCAGTACTTC. This codes for CASSIKAGETQYF.

The genes are TRBV19 and TRBJ2-3, with TRBD1 as a possible D gene (5 bases). Germline V lookup: CDR1 LNHDA, CDR2 SQIVND (reference sequence). V dropped 6 bases and J dropped 1 base, with 11 bases sitting between them. CDR3 length equals 14 residues. The chain's CDR3 is CASRPQTGTDTQYF. CDR3 DNA: TGTGCCAGTAGGCCTCAGACAGGCACAGATACGCAGTATTTT.

This chain uses TRBV6-5 with TRBJ1-1, with D tentatively TRBD1 (5 bases). This CDR3 contains 15 residues. Looked up from germline, CDR1 is MNHEY and CDR2 is SVGAGI. V dropped 8 bases and J dropped 7 bases, with 23 bases sitting between them. As DNA, the CDR3 is TGTGCCAGCGGCAACCTTTTGGGGGGAGTTGTTGAAGCTTTCTTT. Amino acid sequence: CASGNLLGGVVEAFF.

The gene calls are TRBV2 and TRBJ2-5, with D perhaps matching TRBD1 (5 bases). Trimming left V 4 bases short and J 4 bases short, with 16 bases between. From germline, CDR1 is SNHLY and CDR2 FYNNEI. The CDR3 contains 15 residues. In DNA form, the CDR3 reads TGTGCCAGCAGTGGGCAATACAGGTTGCGAGAGACCCAGTACTTC. As protein: CASSGQYRLRETQYF.

This rearrangement joins TRBV5-6 to TRBJ2-7; 9 bases fit TRBD1. CDR3 length: 14 amino acids. CDR1 SGHDT and CDR2 YYEEEE come from the germline V gene. With V trimmed by 4 bases and J by 4 bases, 6 bases remained unmatched. The CDR3 loop reads CASSLDRGAYEQYF. The CDR3 DNA reads as TGTGCCAGCAGCCTCGACAGGGGGGCGTACGAGCAGTACTTC.

This sequence joins TRBV3-1 (or the pseudogene TRBV3-2) and TRBJ2-1; 13 positions match TRBD2. Looked up from germline, CDR1 is LGHDT and CDR2 is YNNKEL (reference sequence). The CDR3 has 18 residues. Trimming took 6 bases from V and 7 from J; bases not matched to a gene: 15. The CDR3 sequence: CASRPLAGGPWELNEQFF. The CDR3 nucleotides read TGTGCCAGCAGGCCACTAGCGGGAGGGCCATGGGAATTAAATGAGCAGTTCTTC.

This clone was observed a few times. This chain connects TRBV24-1 to TRBJ2-1; D unresolved. Trimming removed 6 bases at V and 5 bases at J, with 7 bases between. The germline CDR1 and CDR2 sequences are KGHDR and SFDVKD. This CDR3 is built from 12 residues. The CDR3 sequence: CATSMSDNEQFF. CDR3 nucleotides: TGTGCCACCAGTATGTCAGACAATGAGCAGTTCTTC.

This chain connects TRBV5-4 to TRBJ1-6, with 8 bases lining up with TRBD1. The CDR3 has 17 residues. Trimming took 4 bases from V and 0 from J; bases not matched to a gene: 6. From germline, CDR1 is SGHNT and CDR2 YYREEE (reference sequence). The DNA of the CDR3 is TGTGCCAGCAGCACCGGGACAGGCATCTCCTATAATTCACCCCTCCACTTT. It codes for CASSTGTGISYNSPLHF.

This clone has just one count. V gene TRBV14 combines with J gene TRBJ2-7; possible D gene TRBD2, 7 bases. The ends were cut back, 1 base at V and 2 bases at J, with 15 bases in the middle. The CDR3 is 16 amino acids. Germline CDR1 and CDR2: SGHDN and FVKESK. In nucleotides, the CDR3 is TGTGCCAGCAGCCAAGCGTTGCGGGGGCAAACCTACGAGCAGTACTTC. It yields the protein CASSQALRGQTYEQYF.

The chain employs TRBV7-6 and TRBJ2-3; perhaps TRBD2 as D (6 bases). CDR1 and CDR2 (germline): SGHVS, FNYEAQ. Trimming removed 1 base from V and 4 bases from J, with 15 bases in between. This CDR3 comprises 16 residues. CDR3 protein: CASSLVWEEFPDTQYF. The CDR3 DNA follows: TGTGCCAGCAGCTTAGTGTGGGAGGAGTTCCCAGATACGCAGTATTTT.

The gene calls are TRBV7-9 and TRBJ2-7; 15 positions agree with TRBD2. Germline CDR1 is SEHNR and CDR2 is FQNEAQ (reference sequence). CDR3 length equals 15 residues. Trimming removed 5 bases from V and 3 bases from J; junction bases left unmatched: 2. CDR3 residues: CASSRTSGRDYEQYF. In nucleotides, the CDR3 is TGTGCCAGCAGCCGGACTAGCGGGAGGGACTACGAGCAGTACTTC.

V is TRBV15 and J is TRBJ2-5; 15 bases are shared with TRBD2. CDR1 and CDR2 (germline): LNHNV, YYDKDF (reference sequence). This CDR3 comprises 18 residues. V dropped 3 bases and J dropped 5; count of bases not matched to a gene: 10. This CDR3 reads CATSSRGLAGGARETQYF. CDR3 nucleotides: TGTGCCACCAGCAGCCGGGGACTAGCGGGAGGTGCGCGCGAGACCCAGTACTTC.

This clone occurred once. The V gene is TRBV10-1, the J gene TRBJ2-7; 8 bases match TRBD1. Germline loops: CDR1 WNHNN, CDR2 SYGVQD (reference sequence). CDR3 length equals 13 residues. After removal of 3 bases from V and 4 bases from J, the junction contained 2 bases not matched to a gene. CDR3 sequence reads: CASSDGQGYEQYF. CDR3 sequence (DNA): TGCGCCAGCAGTGATGGACAGGGTTACGAGCAGTACTTC.

The chain couples TRBV7-9 to TRBJ2-7; 8 bases are shared with TRBD1. From germline, CDR1 is SEHNR and CDR2 FQNEAQ (reference sequence). The CDR3 is 18 amino acids. Trimming at V came to 5 bases and at J to 0 bases, leaving 15 bases not matched to a gene. In DNA form, the CDR3 reads TGTGCCAGCAGCCGCCAGGGGGCGAATCCAATTATCTCCTACGAGCAGTACTTC. Its translation is CASSRQGANPIISYEQYF. Filled out from reference TRBV7-9 and TRBJ2-7, the complete variable domain reads DTGVSQNPRHKITKRGQNVTFRCDPISEHNRLYWYRQTLGQGPEFLTYFQNEAQLEKSRLLSDRFSAERPKGSFSTLEIQRTEQGDSAMYLCASSRQGANPIISYEQYFGPGTRLTVT.

V gene TRBV19 combines with J gene TRBJ2-2; perhaps TRBD2 as D (6 bases). Germline V CDR1 and CDR2: LNHDA, SQIVND (reference sequence). This CDR3 has 16 amino acids. Trimming took off 1 base at V and 2 bases at J, with 11 bases between the two ends. The CDR3: CASSIVEGFNTGELFF. The DNA of the CDR3 is TGTGCCAGTAGTATAGTGGAGGGGTTCAACACCGGGGAGCTGTTTTTT. The whole variable domain, remainder taken from reference TRBV19 and TRBJ2-2, is DGGITQSPKYLFRKEGQNVTLSCEQNLNHDAMYWYRQDPGQGLRLIYYSQIVNDFQKGDIAEGYSVSREKKESFPLTVTSAQKNPTAFYLCASSIVEGFNTGELFFGEGSRLTVL.

This sequence joins TRBV5-5 and TRBJ2-2; D is possibly TRBD1 (6 bases). The V gene's germline CDR1 is SGHKS and CDR2 YYEKEE (reference sequence). There are 17 residues in the CDR3. V lost 2 bases, J lost 1 base, and 15 bases lay in between. The CDR3 DNA follows: TGTGCCAGCAGCTTTGATCCCGGGACACTGAACACCGGGGAGCTGTTTTTT. Protein product: CASSFDPGTLNTGELFF. The full variable domain, rest sourced from reference TRBV5-5 and TRBJ2-2, is DAGVTQSPTHLIKTRGQQVTLRCSPISGHKSVSWYQQVLGQGPQFIFQYYEKEERGRGNFPDRFSARQFPNYSSELNVNALLLGDSALYLCASSFDPGTLNTGELFFGEGSRLTVL.

The chain uses TRBV5-6 and TRBJ1-6; TRBD1 matches at 7 bases. Trimming at V came to 2 bases and at J to 10 bases, leaving 6 bases not matched to a gene. Germline CDR1 reads SGHDT; CDR2 reads YYEEEE. The CDR3 totals 14 residues. For the CDR3, the DNA is TGTGCCAGCAGCTTCCAGGGGGGTGGCTCACCCCTCCACTTT. It codes for CASSFQGGGSPLHF. The full variable domain, in which reference TRBV5-6 and TRBJ1-6 provide the parts outside the CDR3, is DAGVTQSPTHLIKTRGQQVTLRCSPKSGHDTVSWYQQALGQGPQFIFQYYEEEERQRGNFPDRFSGHQFPNYSSELNVNALLLGDSALYLCASSFQGGGSPLHFGNGTRLTVT.

V gene TRBV6-1 combines with J gene TRBJ2-2; no clear D gene. V shed 2 bases and J shed 6 bases, with 10 bases lying between them. CDR1 and CDR2 (germline): MNHNS, SASEGT. This CDR3 region has 14 residues. The CDR3 DNA reads as TGTGCCAGCAGTGAAATGCGTGGGCCCGGGGAGCTGTTTTTT. Translated: CASSEMRGPGELFF.

The rearrangement joins TRBV6-5 to TRBJ2-5; 11 positions match TRBD1. In germline, CDR1 is MNHEY, CDR2 SVGAGI. The CDR3 runs 15 residues. J lost 5 bases, V lost 5 bases, and 7 bases had no gene match. The CDR3: CASSPPGQGGETQYF. For the CDR3, the DNA is TGTGCCAGCAGTCCGCCGGGACAGGGGGGTGAGACCCAGTACTTC.

Comments on this clone: Other DNA sequences in the same sample also yield this CDR3. The V and J genes are TRBV4-1 and TRBJ1-1; TRBD1 might be the D (5 bases). The V end lost 3 bases, the J end lost 4 bases, and 12 bases lay between the germline ends. Germline V gives CDR1 MGHRA, CDR2 YSYEKL. This CDR3 comprises 14 residues. DNA for the CDR3: TGCGCCAGCAGCCAGGTTACGGGGGGCACTGAAGCTTTCTTT. Amino acids: CASSQVTGGTEAFF.

V is TRBV5-1 and J is TRBJ2-7; 8 nucleotides align to TRBD2. Losses at the gene ends were 0 bases for V and 7 bases for J; bases not matched to a gene: 9. Germline V lookup: CDR1 SGHRS, CDR2 YFSETQ. This CDR3 is built from 15 residues. CDR3 nucleotides: TGCGCCAGCAGCTTGGGACTAGCGCCCACTCGGGAGCAGTACTTC. Translated: CASSLGLAPTREQYF.

In this sample, this clone turned up once. The gene calls are TRBV6-4 and TRBJ1-6, with a possible D match to TRBD1 (6 bases). In germline, CDR1 is MRHNA, CDR2 SNTAGT. Between the trimmed V and J ends, which lost 4 bases and 10 bases, there was a span of 14 bases. The CDR3 runs to 14 residues. Here the CDR3 DNA reads TGTGCCAGCAGTGCCAGGGGACTAGGATCACCCCTCCACTTT. It translates to CASSARGLGSPLHF.